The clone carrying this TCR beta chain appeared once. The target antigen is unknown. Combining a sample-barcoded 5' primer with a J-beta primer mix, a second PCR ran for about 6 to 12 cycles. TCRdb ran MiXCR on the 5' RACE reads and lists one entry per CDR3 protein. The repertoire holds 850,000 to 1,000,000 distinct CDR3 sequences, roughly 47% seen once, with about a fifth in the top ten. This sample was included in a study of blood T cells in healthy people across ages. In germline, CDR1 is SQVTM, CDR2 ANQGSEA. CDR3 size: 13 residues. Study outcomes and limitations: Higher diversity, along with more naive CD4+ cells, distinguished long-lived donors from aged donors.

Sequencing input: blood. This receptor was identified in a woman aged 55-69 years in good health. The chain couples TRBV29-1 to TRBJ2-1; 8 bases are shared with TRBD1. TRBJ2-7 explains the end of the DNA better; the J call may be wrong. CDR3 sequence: CSAGQGSYNEQYF. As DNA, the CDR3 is TGCAGCGCCGGACAGGGTTCCTACAATGAGCAGTACTTC.